This is a list of T cell receptor beta chains from one sample in a study of cytomegalovirus exposure and HLA in healthy donors. The data were produced by immunoSEQ multiplex PCR, yet TCRdb's version contains in-frame clones alone and is incomplete. The sample lists some 97,000 clones; over 60% were seen once. Sequencing was carried out using PBMCs. The receptors were sampled from a female donor in good health and CMV-seropositive. Both conserved end residues are part of each CDR3. A D gene is named only where the DNA matches it firmly. Expanded clones get a size class; other rows say once, few or many, or leave the size out.

D	V	J	size	DNA	CDR3
-	TRBV9	TRBJ1-3	-	TGTGCCAGCAATAGGGGGTCCGGAAACACCATATATTTT	CASNRGSGNTIYF
TRBD1	TRBV5-1	TRBJ2-1	-	TGCGCCAGCAGCTTGGGGACAGGGGGCCCCAATGAGCAGTTCTTC	CASSLGTGGPNEQFF
TRBD1	TRBV5-1	TRBJ1-6	-	TGCGCCAGCAGCGGGGACAGCTATAATTCACCCCTCCACTTT	CASSGDSYNSPLHF
-	TRBV6-5	TRBJ2-2	once	TGTGCCAGCACCCACAGATCCGGGGAGCTGTTTTTT	CASTHRSGELFF
-	TRBV6-5	TRBJ2-7	-	TGTGCCAGCAGTTACTCTGAAGGACAGCCCTACGAGCAGTACTTC	CASSYSEGQPYEQYF
TRBD2	TRBV5-1	TRBJ2-7	-	TGCGCCAGCAGCCCCGGACTAGCGGGATCGAACGAGCAGTACTTC	CASSPGLAGSNEQYF
TRBD1	TRBV11-3	TRBJ1-6	few	TGTGCCAGCAGCCTCGGGGACAGCACTAATTCACCCCTCCACTTT	CASSLGDSTNSPLHF
-	TRBV18	TRBJ1-4	once	TGTGCCAGCTCGCCGACAGCAACTAATGAAAAACTGTTTTTT	CASSPTATNEKLFF
-	TRBV6-4	TRBJ2-3	-	TGTGCCAGCAGTGACAAGTCAGGGGCCGATACGCAGTATTTT	CASSDKSGADTQYF
-	TRBV2	TRBJ2-3	once	TGTGCCTCACGGAGGGGATGGACAGATACGCAGTATTTT	CASRRGWTDTQYF
TRBD1	TRBV27	TRBJ1-2	-	TGTGCCAGCAGGTACACAGGGGGCGACTATGGCTACACCTTC	CASRYTGGDYGYTF
TRBD2	TRBV7-9	TRBJ2-7	-	TGTGCCAGCAGCTTAGGTGGACTAGCGGGCTACGAGCAGTACTTC	CASSLGGLAGYEQYF
-	TRBV7-8	TRBJ2-6	-	TGTGCCAGCAGCTTAGTAGTATCTGGGGCCAACGGCCTGACTTTC	CASSLVVSGANGLTF
TRBD1	TRBV6-1	TRBJ1-1	few	TGTGCCAGCAGTTCGGGGGACAGCCGGAACACTGAAGCTTTCTTT	CASSSGDSRNTEAFF
-	TRBV19	TRBJ2-7	-	TGTGCCAGTAGTCCGAGGAGGGAACGGCACGAGCAGTACTTC	CASSPRRERHEQYF
-	TRBV6-5	TRBJ1-1	-	TGTGCCAGCAGTGCCGCCACCACTGAGGCTTTCTTT	CASSAATTEAFF
-	TRBV18	TRBJ2-3	-	TGTGCCAGCTCACCACTTCCTGTAAGCACAGATACGCAGTATTTT	CASSPLPVSTDTQYF
TRBD1	TRBV5-1	TRBJ2-7	-	TGCGCCAGCAGCTCCGGGACAGTAACCTACGAGCAGTACTTC	CASSSGTVTYEQYF
-	TRBV6-5	TRBJ2-7	-	TGTGCCAGCAGGTGGGCTGAGGAGCAGTACTTC	CASRWAEEQYF
TRBD2	TRBV6-1	TRBJ2-5	-	TGTGCCAGCAGTGATTGGCTAGCGGGGGGGGGAGAGACCCAGTACTTC	CASSDWLAGGGETQYF
TRBD1	TRBV2	TRBJ2-3	-	TGTGCCAGCAGCCCCGACAGGGGCCCGGTGGATACGCAGTATTTT	CASSPDRGPVDTQYF
TRBD2	TRBV2	TRBJ2-2	-	TGTGCCAGCAGTCATATCACTAGCGGGAGCACCGGGGAGCTGTTTTTT	CASSHITSGSTGELFF
TRBD1	TRBV5-1	TRBJ1-2	few	TGCGCCAGCAGCTTACAACCCAGACAGGGCGTCGGGGATACCACAAATGGCTACACCTTC	CASSLQPRQGVGDTTNGYTF
-	TRBV18	TRBJ2-3	-	TGTGCCAGCTCCCGTGTCACAGATACGCAGTATTTT	CASSRVTDTQYF
-	TRBV7-9	TRBJ2-5	-	TGTGCCAGCAGCTTAGCACTTGGGAGTGAGACCCAGTACTTC	CASSLALGSETQYF
TRBD1	TRBV5-1	TRBJ2-6	-	TGCGCCAGCAGTGAGAGGACAGGGGCTGGGGCCAACGGCCTGACTTTC	CASSERTGAGANGLTF
-	TRBV7-8	TRBJ2-3	-	TGTGCCAGCAGCTTATCTAGTTTT	CASSLSSF
-	TRBV11-2	TRBJ2-5	-	TGTGCCAGCAGCATTAGCGCGGTGGAGGAGACCCAGTACTTC	CASSISAVEETQYF
-	TRBV7-9	TRBJ1-1	-	TGTGCCAGCAGCTTAGCGGGGGGGTCGGGCACTGAAGCTTTCTTT	CASSLAGGSGTEAFF
TRBD1	TRBV7-9	TRBJ1-4	-	TGTTCCAGCAGCCAGGGACAGGGTCTCGGGAAACTGTTTTTT	CSSSQGQGLGKLFF
TRBD1	TRBV6-5	TRBJ2-6	-	TGTGCCAGCAGTCCGGACAGGTCTGGGGCCAACGTCCTGACTTTC	CASSPDRSGANVLTF
-	TRBV28	TRBJ2-5	-	TGTGCCAGCAGTTTACAACGGGAGCAGTACTTC	CASSLQREQYF
TRBD1	TRBV11-1	TRBJ1-4	-	TGTGCCAGCAGCCTGGGACAGGGCGTTGAAAAACTGTTTTTT	CASSLGQGVEKLFF
-	TRBV5-1	TRBJ1-1	-	TGCGCCAGCAGGAACCCTCAGGGAAAAGCTTTCTTT	CASRNPQGKAFF
TRBD1	TRBV7-7	TRBJ2-7	-	TGTGCCAGCAGCCCCGGACAGGGGGCGGACGAGCAGTACTTC	CASSPGQGADEQYF
TRBD2	TRBV19	TRBJ2-1	-	TGTGCCAGTAGTATAACCGGGACTAGTGCAGTCTCTGAGCAGCTCTTC	CASSITGTSAVSEQLF
TRBD2	TRBV9	TRBJ2-5	-	TGTGCCAGCAGCGGGGCGGGGGGGCTTGTGACCCAGTACTTC	CASSGAGGLVTQYF
-	TRBV19	TRBJ1-1	-	TGTGCCAGTAGTATCGTGACTGAAGCTTTCTTT	CASSIVTEAFF
-	TRBV19	TRBJ2-2	-	TGTGCCAGTAGTTTCCGTTCCCCCACCGGGGAGCTGTTTTTT	CASSFRSPTGELFF
TRBD1	TRBV7-8	TRBJ2-7	-	TGTGCCAGCAGCAGACCCCGGGACAGGGCGAGCTCCTACGAGCAGTACTTC	CASSRPRDRASSYEQYF
TRBD1	TRBV19	TRBJ1-3	-	TGTGCCAGTAGAGACAGGGCTGGAAACACCATATATTTT	CASRDRAGNTIYF
TRBD2	TRBV11-2	TRBJ2-2	once	TGTGCCAGCAGCACATATGCGGGGAGGGGCACCGGGGAGCTGTTTTTT	CASSTYAGRGTGELFF
-	TRBV7-2	TRBJ2-7	-	TGTGCCAGCGGGCCAGGGGACCTCAGCTCCTACGAGCAGTACTTC	CASGPGDLSSYEQYF
-	TRBV5-1	TRBJ1-1	-	TGCGCCAGCAGCTTCGCGCCTCAAATGAACACTGAAGCTTTCTTT	CASSFAPQMNTEAFF
TRBD1	TRBV18	TRBJ1-2	-	TGTGCCAGCTCACAGGGACAGGGAAGGGACTATGGCTACACCTTC	CASSQGQGRDYGYTF
-	TRBV11-2	TRBJ2-4	-	TGTGCCAGCAGCTTAGTCTGGACACCCTTAGCCAAAAACATTCAGTACTTC	CASSLVWTPLAKNIQYF
-	TRBV18	TRBJ1-4	-	TGTGCCAGCTCACCCATACAGGGCGCGGTTGAAAAACTGTTTTTT	CASSPIQGAVEKLFF